Below, 27 T cell receptor beta chains from the same sample are listed, as sequenced in a study of identical twins. TCRdb re-derived calls from the 5' RACE reads in MiXCR, one entry per CDR3 protein. The sample lists 1.5 million to 2 million distinct CDR3 sequences, under 35% occurring once. The sequencing input was cord blood. The receptors here all came from a newborn girl in good health.

This clonotype was counted a few times. This chain links TRBV24-1 with TRBJ2-1, with 8 bases aligning to TRBD2. V dropped 7 bases and J dropped 4; count of bases not matched to a gene: 8. Looked up from germline, CDR1 is KGHDR and CDR2 is SFDVKD. The CDR3 is made up of 15 amino acids. CDR3: CATRSSGKRYNEQFF. DNA of the CDR3: TGTGCCACCAGGAGTAGCGGGAAGCGATACAATGAGCAGTTCTTC.

The rearrangement joins TRBV5-1 to TRBJ1-1; a weak D match, TRBD1 (6 bases). V lost 3 bases, J lost 11 bases, and 20 bases lay in between. Per the germline V gene, CDR1 is SGHRS and CDR2 is YFSETQ. This CDR3 region has 14 residues. This CDR3 is CASSSGPPGQRAFF. Here the CDR3 DNA reads TGCGCCAGCAGCTCCGGCCCTCCGGGACAAAGGGCTTTCTTT.

This chain joins TRBV7-2 and TRBJ2-1, with 11 bases fitting TRBD2. The CDR3 spans 14 residues. CDR1 SGHTA and CDR2 FQGNSA come from the germline V gene. The V gene end was trimmed by 7 bases and the J gene end by 7 bases; junction bases not matched to a gene: 6. CDR3 DNA sequence: TGTACCAGCAACAGGCTAGCGGGAGGAAATGAGCAGTTCTTC. The encoded protein is CTSNRLAGGNEQFF.

The chain recombines TRBV20-1 with TRBJ2-1; D is undetermined. From germline, CDR1 is DFQATT and CDR2 SNEGSKA (reference sequence). This CDR3 has 15 amino acids. The V and J ends lost 0 bases and 0 bases respectively, with 9 bases between them. The CDR3 region is CSARDLVSSYNEQFF. In DNA form, the CDR3 reads TGCAGTGCTAGAGATCTCGTTAGCTCCTACAATGAGCAGTTCTTC.

The CDR3 region has the DNA TGTGCCATCAGTGCTCTTAGCGGGACTAGCACAGATACGCAGTATTTT. Its translation is CAISALSGTSTDTQYF. V and J are TRBV10-3 and TRBJ2-3; TRBD2 matches at 8 bases. Germline CDR1 ENHRY, CDR2 SYGVKD. Germline trimming cut 4 bases from V and 0 bases from J; bases unmatched to any gene: 6. The CDR3 is 16 residues long.

The gene calls are TRBV5-1 and TRBJ1-4, with TRBD1 matching 11 bases. The CDR3 consists of 17 residues. Germline-derived CDR1 and CDR2 are SGHRS and YFSETQ. Unmatched junction bases numbered 8, after V lost 4 bases and J lost 3 bases. As DNA, the CDR3 is TGCGCCAGCAGCCGCGGGACAGGGGGAGGGTCTAATGAAAAACTGTTTTTT. It translates to CASSRGTGGGSNEKLFF.

This clonotype was seen repeatedly, ten times or more. The rearrangement links TRBV20-1 to TRBJ2-4; 8 bases line up with TRBD2. Germline V gene lookup returns CDR1 DFQATT and CDR2 SNEGSKA (reference sequence). CDR3 length equals 14 residues. J lost 0 bases, V lost 3 bases, and 1 base had no gene match. The CDR3 region has the DNA TGCAGTGCTAGCCTAGCGGGAGCCAAAAACATTCAGTACTTC. It is translated as CSASLAGAKNIQYF.

The CDR3 nucleotides are TGCAGCGTTAACAATCCTAGGTACACTGAAGCTTTCTTT. It translates to CSVNNPRYTEAFF. The rearrangement uses TRBV29-1 and TRBJ1-1, with D hard to call. Germline CDR1 SQVTM, CDR2 ANQGSEA. CDR3 length: 13 amino acids. The V end was cut by 5 bases, the J end by 3 bases, with 13 bases between.

The rearrangement links TRBV5-1 to TRBJ2-7; D unresolved. V lost 1 base to trimming and J lost 2 bases, with 13 bases between them. This CDR3 has 15 amino acids. Per germline, CDR1 SGHRS and CDR2 YFSETQ. The CDR3 spells CASSLTEAGTYEQYF. The CDR3 DNA sequence: TGCGCCAGCAGCTTGACCGAGGCCGGAACCTACGAGCAGTACTTC. Using reference TRBV5-1 and TRBJ2-7 for the parts outside the CDR3, the full variable domain is KAGVTQTPRYLIKTRGQQVTLSCSPISGHRSVSWYQQTPGQGLQFLFEYFSETQRNKGNFPGRFSGRQFSNSRSEMNVSTLELGDSALYLCASSLTEAGTYEQYFGPGTRLTVT.

This rearrangement joins TRBV3-1 to TRBJ2-7; D remains unclear. V was trimmed by 1 base and J by 2 bases, leaving 9 bases between them. CDR1 and CDR2 (germline): LGHDT, YNNKEL (reference sequence). The CDR3 extends over 14 amino acids. The CDR3 DNA follows: TGTGCCAGCAGCCAAGCGGTGGGCCCCTACGAGCAGTACTTC. The encoded protein is CASSQAVGPYEQYF.

This clonotype came up a few times. The V gene is TRBV18, the J gene TRBJ2-3; D is perhaps TRBD2 (6 bases). The V and J ends lost 0 bases and 5 bases respectively, with 12 bases between them. In germline, CDR1 is KGHSH, CDR2 LQKENI. CDR3 length: 15 amino acids. The CDR3 sequence is CASSPPGLQGDTQYF. CDR3 nucleotide sequence: TGTGCCAGCTCACCACCGGGACTCCAAGGAGATACGCAGTATTTT.

The rearrangement uses TRBV10-3 and TRBJ2-2, with TRBD2 identical over 7 bases. This CDR3 has 14 amino acids. Germline-derived CDR1 and CDR2 are ENHRY and SYGVKD. V was pared by 6 bases and J by 0 bases, with 1 base of the junction left unmatched. CDR3 DNA: TGTGCCATCAGCGGGAGGCCGAACACCGGGGAGCTGTTTTTT. Its protein product is CAISGRPNTGELFF.

This chain connects TRBV7-2 to TRBJ2-1; no definite D call. Germline V gene lookup returns CDR1 SGHTA and CDR2 FQGNSA. The CDR3 totals 14 residues. With 0 bases removed from V and 5 bases from J, the gap between germline ends came to 8 bases. CDR3 sequence: CASSLARPHNEQFF. The CDR3 DNA reads TGTGCCAGCAGCTTAGCGCGGCCTCACAATGAGCAGTTCTTC.

This rearrangement joins TRBV20-1 to TRBJ1-6; 7 positions agree with TRBD1. The ends lost 3 bases at V and 5 bases at J; junction bases unmatched: 10. The germline V gene has CDR1 DFQATT and CDR2 SNEGSKA (reference sequence). This CDR3 has 16 residues. The CDR3 bases are TGCAGTGCTAGCCCTACAGGGGCCCACGATAATTCACCCCTCCACTTT. Translated: CSASPTGAHDNSPLHF.

This clonotype has more than one count but fewer than ten. The rearrangement joins TRBV20-1 to TRBJ1-4; D gene unclear. Between the trimmed V and J ends, which lost 6 bases and 7 bases, there was a span of 12 bases. This CDR3 region has 12 residues. CDR1 and CDR2 from the germline V gene are DFQATT and SNEGSKA (reference sequence). As DNA, the CDR3 is TGCAGTGCCCCGACTAGGGCTGAAAAACTGTTTTTT. As protein: CSAPTRAEKLFF.

The gene calls are TRBV20-1 and TRBJ2-2; 10 bases are shared with TRBD2. Germline CDR1 DFQATT, CDR2 SNEGSKA (reference sequence). This CDR3 is 14 amino acids long. Losses at the gene ends were 4 bases for V and 4 bases for J; bases not matched to a gene: 3. The CDR3 nucleotides read TGCAGTGCTACTAGCGGGAGCTCCACCGGGGAGCTGTTTTTT. Residues: CSATSGSSTGELFF.

The chain recombines TRBV4-2 with TRBJ2-7; TRBD1 aligns across 12 bases. CDR1 is LGHNA, CDR2 YNFKEQ, per germline. This CDR3 has 16 residues. V lost 4 bases and J lost 2; bases outside the gene matches: 6. CDR3 region: CASSPAGTGGAYEQYF. In DNA, the CDR3 is TGTGCCAGCAGCCCTGCCGGGACAGGGGGCGCCTACGAGCAGTACTTC.

The CDR3 DNA reads as TGCAGCGTTGAGGACAGGTTCTCTAACTATGGCTACACCTTC. It yields the protein CSVEDRFSNYGYTF. The chain combines TRBV29-1 with TRBJ1-2; 7 bases fit TRBD1. Germline assignment: CDR1 SQVTM and CDR2 ANQGSEA. After removal of 3 bases from V and 0 bases from J, the junction contained 4 bases not matched to a gene. This CDR3 contains 14 residues.

The chain uses TRBV6-1 and TRBJ1-5; 9 bases fit TRBD1. The ends lost 8 bases at V and 7 bases at J; junction bases unmatched: 3. Germline values: CDR1 MNHNS, CDR2 SASEGT. This CDR3 spans 12 amino acids. The CDR3, as DNA: TGTGCCAGCCTAACAGGGGGCCAGCCCCAGCATTTT. It encodes CASLTGGQPQHF.

This clonotype was detected once. The chain uses TRBV7-9 and TRBJ1-2; D is possibly TRBD1 (5 bases). The germline gives CDR1 SEHNR, CDR2 FQNEAQ (reference sequence). There are 14 residues in the CDR3. V was cut by 1 base and J by 7 bases, with 13 bases left in between. The CDR3 nucleotides are TGTGCCAGCAGCTTAGAGGGGATTTGGGGTGGCTACACCTTC. Residues: CASSLEGIWGGYTF.

Only a few counts were recorded for this clonotype. The chain recombines TRBV24-1 with TRBJ2-7, with TRBD1 matching 9 bases. V gave up 5 bases and J gave up 6 bases; unmatched junction bases: 4. CDR1 and CDR2 (germline): KGHDR, SFDVKD. There are 13 residues in the CDR3. DNA of the CDR3: TGTGCCACCAGTGTAGGGACAGGGATCGAGCAGTACTTC. Protein product: CATSVGTGIEQYF.

The chain carries TRBV5-1 and TRBJ2-3; 9 nucleotides match TRBD1. Trimming at V came to 3 bases and at J to 0 bases, leaving 11 bases not matched to a gene. The CDR3 runs to 18 residues. Germline V gene lookup returns CDR1 SGHRS and CDR2 YFSETQ. The CDR3 reads CASSSIQQGARSTDTQYF. The DNA of the CDR3 is TGCGCCAGCAGCTCCATACAACAGGGGGCGCGAAGCACAGATACGCAGTATTTT.

This clonotype was counted only a few times. The V call is TRBV6-1, the J call TRBJ1-3; TRBD1 matches at 9 bases. CDR1 is MNHNS and CDR2 is SASEGT in the germline V gene. V shed 6 bases, J shed 0 bases, and the junction held 0 bases outside the gene matches. This CDR3 is 14 amino acids long. Written as DNA, the CDR3 is TGTGCCAGCAGGGACAGGGGCTCTGGAAACACCATATATTTT. Translating gives CASRDRGSGNTIYF.

CDR3: CSASNVLAGAKNEQYF. The CDR3 DNA follows: TGCAGTGCTTCCAACGTATTAGCGGGAGCTAAAAATGAGCAGTACTTC. V and J are TRBV20-1 and TRBJ2-4, with 9 bases matching TRBD2. CDR1 and CDR2 (germline): DFQATT, SNEGSKA (reference sequence). With V trimmed by 5 bases and J by 13 bases, 21 bases remained unmatched. This CDR3 is built from 16 residues.

The chain carries TRBV27 and TRBJ2-3; 14 bases agree with TRBD2. Trimming at V came to 3 bases and at J to 8 bases, leaving 4 bases not matched to a gene. Germline V gives CDR1 MNHEY, CDR2 SMNVEV (reference sequence). The CDR3 extends over 15 amino acids. The CDR3 nucleotides read TGTGCCAGCAGTTTGTCGACTAGCGGGAGGGCTACGCAGTATTTT. Protein product: CASSLSTSGRATQYF.

The chain recombines TRBV29-1 with TRBJ1-2, with TRBD1 matching over 7 bases. Per germline, CDR1 SQVTM and CDR2 ANQGSEA. V lost 2 bases and J lost 2; bases outside the gene matches: 8. This CDR3 is 15 amino acids long. The CDR3 protein is CSVEKPYRGNYGYTF. CDR3 in DNA: TGCAGCGTTGAAAAACCCTACAGGGGAAACTATGGCTACACCTTC.

This clonotype came up a few times. The V gene is TRBV24-1, the J gene TRBJ2-1, with 8 bases fitting TRBD2. The germline gives CDR1 KGHDR, CDR2 SFDVKD. The ends lost 10 bases at V and 2 bases at J; junction bases unmatched: 15. CDR3 size: 17 residues. The CDR3 here is CATSTSSRGGPYNEQFF. DNA of the CDR3: TGTGCCACTTCGACTAGTTCCCGGGGGGGGCCCTACAATGAGCAGTTCTTC.